These T cell receptor beta chains were read from a single sample in a study of blood T cell repertoires in COVID-19. Produced via immunoSEQ multiplex PCR; TCRdb's table is partial and in-frame only. The data hold about 480,000 clones, with approximately 90% observed a single time. Sequenced material: PBMCs or T cells enriched from blood (not recorded which). The receptor set was obtained from a woman aged 40 to 55 who had recovered from COVID-19. Each CDR3 is given with its conserved first and last residue. D genes are given only for firm matches. Clone sizes are given selectively: once, few, many, or a class where the clone is expanded.

13	.	TRBV24-1	TRBJ1-6	.	TGTGCCACCAGTGCAGGGAGGTTTTCACCCCTCCACTTT	CATSAGRFSPLHF
14	TRBD1	TRBV6-5	TRBJ2-2	once	TGTGCCAGCAGCCTCCGACAGGGGGCAGGGGAGCTGTTTTTT	CASSLRQGAGELFF
15	TRBD1	TRBV5-1	TRBJ2-2	few	TGCGCCAGCAGCTCGGGACAGCCGAACACCGGGGAGCTGTTTTTT	CASSSGQPNTGELFF
17	.	TRBV15	TRBJ1-6	.	TGTGCCACCAGCAGAGATCGATTAGCAGGGGAATTCTCACCCCTCCACTTT	CATSRDRLAGEFSPLHF
17	TRBD2	TRBV5-6	TRBJ2-1	.	TGTGCCAGCAGCTTGGCCCGACTAGCGGGGGACTACAATGAGCAGTTCTTC	CASSLARLAGDYNEQFF
15	.	TRBV5-1	TRBJ2-2	.	TGCGCCAGCAGCTCCATGTGGAGGCCCACCGGGGAGCTGTTTTTT	CASSSMWRPTGELFF
14	.	TRBV6-5	TRBJ2-5	.	TGTGCCAGCAGTTACGCCGGGACAAGGAGCGCCCAGTACTTC	CASSYAGTRSAQYF
13	.	TRBV3-1/TRBV3-2	TRBJ1-1	.	TGTGCCAGCAGCCAAACTTTGAACACTGAAGCTTTCTTT	CASSQTLNTEAFF
19	TRBD2	TRBV30	TRBJ2-4	.	TGTGCCTGGAGTGTACCGCGACTAGCGGAGGGGGTACGGAAAAACATTCAGTACTTC	CAWSVPRLAEGVRKNIQYF
15	TRBD1	TRBV5-5	TRBJ1-2	once	TGTGCCAGCAGCTCTCAACAGGGGGCGTCTCATGGCTACACCTTC	CASSSQQGASHGYTF
15	.	TRBV5-1	TRBJ1-1	.	TGCGCCAGCAGCCTTCACGGAGCGGGAAACACTGAAGCTTTCTTT	CASSLHGAGNTEAFF
14	TRBD2	TRBV3-1/TRBV3-2	TRBJ2-1	.	TGTGCCAGCCAGACTAGCGGGCGATACAATGAGCAGTTCTTC	CASQTSGRYNEQFF
16	TRBD1	TRBV4-3	TRBJ1-6	once	TGCGCCAGCAGCCAAGGATTTAACAGGGGGCTATCACCCCTCCACTTT	CASSQGFNRGLSPLHF
14	.	TRBV7-2	TRBJ2-2	.	TGTGCCAGCAGCCTCCTGGAGGGAACCGGGGAGCTGTTTTTT	CASSLLEGTGELFF
17	TRBD1	TRBV6-2/TRBV6-3	TRBJ1-2	once	TGTGCCAGCAGCCGAGATTTAATCGGGACAGGGTCTCCTGGCTACACCTTC	CASSRDLIGTGSPGYTF
14	.	TRBV5-8	TRBJ2-5	.	TGTGCCAGCAGCTTGGCTCCAGGGCAGGAGACCCAGTACTTC	CASSLAPGQETQYF
14	TRBD1	TRBV7-8	TRBJ2-3	.	TGTGCCAGCAGCTCCCAAGGGGGCGCAGATACGCAGTATTTT	CASSSQGGADTQYF
14	TRBD2	TRBV5-5	TRBJ2-7	few	TGTGCCAGCAGACTAGCGGGATCTGCTGGCGAGCAGTACTTC	CASRLAGSAGEQYF
18	.	TRBV9	TRBJ1-1	few	TGTGCCAGCAGCGGATCCCTGAGACAGCACTACTTGAACACTGAAGCTTTCTTT	CASSGSLRQHYLNTEAFF
14	.	TRBV7-8	TRBJ2-5	.	TGTGCCAGCAGCGTCCAGGCGGGCCAAGAGACCCAGTACTTC	CASSVQAGQETQYF
15	TRBD1	TRBV6-5	TRBJ1-1	.	TGTGCCAGCAGTTCGGAGGGGACAGGGAAGTTTGAAGCTTTCTTT	CASSSEGTGKFEAFF
13	TRBD2	TRBV6-5	TRBJ2-7	.	TGTGCCAGCAGTCCGCGGGAGGGCTACGAGCAGTACTTC	CASSPREGYEQYF
14	TRBD2	TRBV29-1	TRBJ2-7	.	TGCAGCGTGATAGCGGGTTACGAATCCTACGAGCAGTACTTC	CSVIAGYESYEQYF
17	.	TRBV27	TRBJ2-3	once	TGTGCCAGCAGTCCCTTTGTGGGGGCGCGACGCGCAGATACGCAGTATTTT	CASSPFVGARRADTQYF
15	.	TRBV5-1	TRBJ1-2	once	TGCGCCAGCAGCTTGGCTGAGACAGGTTTTTCCCAGAACACCTTC	CASSLAETGFSQNTF
12	.	TRBV25-1	TRBJ1-1	.	TGTGCCAGCAGTGAGGGCAGAACTGAAGCTTTCTTT	CASSEGRTEAFF
21	.	TRBV21-1	TRBJ2-1	.	TGTGCCAGCAGCGTAGTCCCGGGACAGGGTCCGGTCGGGAGGGCCTGGAATGAGCAGTTCTTC	CASSVVPGQGPVGRAWNEQFF
16	TRBD2	TRBV19	TRBJ2-7	.	TGTGCCAGTTCGGTAAATGGGAGGGCCGTTAAATACGAGCAGTACTTC	CASSVNGRAVKYEQYF
14	.	TRBV6-2/TRBV6-3	TRBJ2-7	.	TGTGCCAGCAGTTACCAGGCTCTTAGGCTGAAGCAGTACTTC	CASSYQALRLKQYF
12	.	TRBV11-2	TRBJ2-1	.	TGTGCCAGCAGCTTACTAGACCGTGAGCAGTTCTTC	CASSLLDREQFF
13	TRBD2	TRBV29-1	TRBJ2-7	once	TGCAGCGTCGCCCGCGGGAGCGCCTACGAGCAGTACTTC	CSVARGSAYEQYF
13	TRBD1	TRBV12-3/TRBV12-4	TRBJ1-2	once	TGTGCCAGCAGCGGGACAGGGAGGCATGGCTACACCTTC	CASSGTGRHGYTF
13	.	TRBV6-2/TRBV6-3	TRBJ1-5	.	TGTGCCAGCAGTTGGACACAGGCGCAGCCCCAGCATTTT	CASSWTQAQPQHF
17	TRBD1	TRBV7-2	TRBJ1-6	.	TGTGCCAGCAGCTGGACAGGGTTTAGCCATAAGAATTCACCCCTCCACTTT	CASSWTGFSHKNSPLHF
13	.	TRBV13	TRBJ2-1	.	TGTGCCAGCGCCCGGGGGACCTACAATGAGCAGTTCTTC	CASARGTYNEQFF
14	.	TRBV4-1	TRBJ1-4	.	TGCGCCAGCAGCGATCAGTTGGGAGATGAAAAACTGTTTTTT	CASSDQLGDEKLFF
14	.	TRBV19	TRBJ1-2	once	TGTGCCAGTAGTGTAAGGACTACTAGCTATGGCTACACCTTC	CASSVRTTSYGYTF
16	.	TRBV7-9	TRBJ2-6	.	TGTGCCAGCAGCTTAGGCGCTTCCTCTGGGGCCAACGTCCTGACTTTC	CASSLGASSGANVLTF
15	.	TRBV11-2	TRBJ1-5	.	TGTGCCAGCAGCATCGGACAGATTAGCAATCAGCCCCAGCATTTT	CASSIGQISNQPQHF
17	.	TRBV5-1	TRBJ1-1	once	TGCGCCAGCAGCTTCACGACAGGAAGCGGGGTGAACACTGAAGCTTTCTTT	CASSFTTGSGVNTEAFF
14	TRBD1	TRBV6-5	TRBJ2-6	.	TGTGCCAGCGGACAGGGCGGTGGGGCCAACGTCCTGACTTTC	CASGQGGGANVLTF
16	.	TRBV4-3	TRBJ1-4	.	TGCGCCAGCAGCCAAGATCGGTGGGGGTTGGGAGGAAAACTGTTTTTT	CASSQDRWGLGGKLFF
18	TRBD1	TRBV27	TRBJ1-5	.	TGTGCCAGCAGTTCCTCACTGGACAGGCGGAATAGCAATCAGCCCCAGCATTTT	CASSSSLDRRNSNQPQHF
14	.	TRBV5-1	TRBJ2-5	.	TGCGCCAGCAGCTTGGACGGTTATCGAGAGACCCAGTACTTC	CASSLDGYRETQYF
19	TRBD2	TRBV11-2	TRBJ2-7	once	TGTGCCAGCAGCCCCCGCCGGGGGGCGGGAGGCCCCCGGATCTACGAGCAGTACTTC	CASSPRRGAGGPRIYEQYF
14	TRBD2	TRBV30	TRBJ2-1	.	TGTGCCTGGAGCGCATGGACTAGCGGTAATGAGCAGTTCTTC	CAWSAWTSGNEQFF